The 30 T cell receptor beta chains below all came from one sample that was sequenced in a study of T-cell memory formation after mild COVID-19. TCRdb called the 5' RACE reads again in MiXCR, with one record for every CDR3 protein. The table lists some 190,000 distinct CDR3 sequences, 16% of them singletons. Sequenced input: PBMCs or a T cell subset sorted from them (not recorded which). The receptors originated from an adult woman who had mild COVID-19 (a few samples of this study predate the infection). Cell type and time point are not known.

The J gene is TRBJ2-3, the V gene TRBV20-1; D gene ambiguous. The CDR3 is 14 residues long. With 6 bases removed from V and 0 bases from J, the gap between germline ends came to 13 bases. The germline V gene has CDR1 DFQATT and CDR2 SNEGSKA (reference sequence). The CDR3 region is CSATHPPSTDTQYF. CDR3 sequence (DNA): TGCAGTGCCACCCACCCGCCTAGCACAGATACGCAGTATTTT.

V and J are TRBV4-1 and TRBJ2-3; TRBD1 aligns across 8 bases. Germline assignment: CDR1 MGHRA and CDR2 YSYEKL. The ends lost 5 bases at V and 3 bases at J; junction bases unmatched: 7. This CDR3 comprises 15 residues. The CDR3 loop is CASSSRTGSTDTQYF. Written as DNA, the CDR3 is TGCGCCAGCAGCTCCCGGACAGGGTCGACAGATACGCAGTATTTT.

In this sample, this clonotype turned up a few times. Relative to the germline gene, one junction end is altered; a read error may explain this. The genes are TRBV2 and TRBJ1-2; 7 bases fit TRBD1. The length of the CDR3 is 14 residues. CDR1 and CDR2 (germline): SNHLY, FYNNEI. CDR3: CASRFDRANYGDTF. For the CDR3, the DNA is TGTGCCAGCCGATTCGACAGGGCGAACTATGGCGACACCTTC.

The CDR3 nucleotides are TGTGCCAGCAGCTTGGACAGGGCTCAGCCCCAGCATTTT. It is translated as CASSLDRAQPQHF. The chain is built from TRBV5-8 and TRBJ1-5, with D possibly being TRBD1 (6 bases). CDR1 and CDR2 from the germline V gene are SGHTS and YDEGEE. This CDR3 comprises 13 residues. V lost 0 bases and J lost 6, with 7 bases in between.

A few counts support this clonotype. The V call is TRBV20-1, the J call TRBJ2-6; D remains ambiguous. Germline values: CDR1 DFQATT, CDR2 SNEGSKA (reference sequence). This CDR3 has 14 amino acids. V lost 2 bases, J lost 0 bases, and 5 bases lay in between. The DNA of the CDR3 is TGCAGTGCTAGACCTCTCTCTGGGGCCAACGTCCTGACTTTC. This gives the protein CSARPLSGANVLTF.

This clonotype was detected a few times. The rearrangement links TRBV20-1 to TRBJ2-7; 8 positions agree with TRBD2. The CDR3 runs 16 residues. CDR1 and CDR2 from the germline V gene are DFQATT and SNEGSKA (reference sequence). V dropped 0 bases and J dropped 1; count of bases not matched to a gene: 8. Here the CDR3 reads CSARDWAGGSSYEQYF. For the CDR3, the DNA is TGCAGTGCTAGAGATTGGGCGGGAGGTTCTTCCTACGAGCAGTACTTC.

In its sample, this clonotype was seen many times. V usage is TRBV6-5 and J usage is TRBJ2-7; perhaps TRBD1 as D (6 bases). In germline, CDR1 is MNHEY, CDR2 SVGAGI. V was trimmed by 8 bases and J by 3 bases, leaving 14 bases between them. This CDR3 spans 13 amino acids. CDR3 DNA sequence: TGTGCCAGCTTCCGGGGCAGGGGCTACGAGCAGTACTTC. Its protein is CASFRGRGYEQYF.

The chain recombines TRBV7-3 with TRBJ1-1; no definite D call. Trimming shortened V by 5 bases and J by 0 bases, and 7 bases separated the two germline ends. Germline assignment: CDR1 SGHTA and CDR2 FQGTGA. The length of the CDR3 is 13 residues. The CDR3 region is CASSDSLNTEAFF. CDR3 nucleotides: TGTGCCAGCAGCGATTCCCTGAACACTGAAGCTTTCTTT.

The rearrangement links TRBV25-1 to TRBJ1-6; tentative D call: TRBD1 (5 bases). The CDR3 loop spans 15 amino acids. The V gene's germline CDR1 is MGHDK and CDR2 SYGVNS. V lost 4 bases and J lost 7, with 14 bases in between. The CDR3: CASSARGYRNSPLHF. The CDR3 region has the DNA TGTGCCAGCAGTGCGCGGGGCTATAGGAATTCACCCCTCCACTTT.

The chain carries TRBV20-1 and TRBJ2-3; 8 bases line up with TRBD1. From germline, CDR1 is DFQATT and CDR2 SNEGSKA (reference sequence). The CDR3 is made up of 17 amino acids. With V trimmed by 3 bases and J by 0 bases, 11 bases remained unmatched. The CDR3 DNA reads TGCAGTGCTAGCCCACCCACCGGGACAGGAAGCACAGATACGCAGTATTTT. It is translated as CSASPPTGTGSTDTQYF.

This clonotype was counted at least ten times. This rearrangement joins TRBV7-8 to TRBJ1-4; the match to TRBD1 covers 11 bases. This CDR3 has 14 amino acids. Losses at the gene ends were 5 bases for V and 11 bases for J; bases not matched to a gene: 7. Germline CDR1 is SGHVS and CDR2 is FQNEAQ. CDR3 nucleotides: TGTGCCAGCAGCCTTCGGGACAGGGGGGGGAAACTGTTTTTT. Its protein is CASSLRDRGGKLFF.

This chain links TRBV5-1 with TRBJ1-2; 7 bases agree with TRBD1. The CDR3 consists of 16 residues. With V trimmed by 3 bases and J by 5 bases, 13 bases remained unmatched. Germline V lookup: CDR1 SGHRS, CDR2 YFSETQ. CDR3 residues: CASSSLDRLRGYGYTF. CDR3 sequence (DNA): TGCGCCAGCAGCTCCCTGGACAGGCTCCGTGGATATGGCTACACCTTC.

V usage is TRBV4-3 and J usage is TRBJ2-1, with 7 bases aligning to TRBD2. CDR3 size: 18 residues. Germline values: CDR1 LGHNA, CDR2 YSLEER. With 0 bases clipped from V and 7 bases from J, the junction kept 15 bases outside the gene matches. The CDR3 region has the DNA TGCGCCAGCAGCCAAGATTGGGGTGCGGGAGTAGTAGGGAATGAGCAGTTCTTC. Translated, it gives CASSQDWGAGVVGNEQFF.

This clonotype was picked up a small number of times. The gene calls are TRBV5-6 and TRBJ2-4, with D perhaps matching TRBD2 (6 bases). The germline CDR1 and CDR2 sequences are SGHDT and YYEEEE. The CDR3 has 15 residues. V dropped 4 bases and J dropped 4 bases, with 15 bases sitting between them. This CDR3 reads CASSMAGHGKNIQYF. The CDR3 nucleotides are TGTGCCAGCAGCATGGCGGGGCACGGGAAAAACATTCAGTACTTC.

This clonotype has ten or more counts. V and J are TRBV5-1 and TRBJ2-2; D is unclear. This CDR3 comprises 13 residues. V was trimmed by 3 bases and J by 4 bases, leaving 7 bases between them. Germline CDR1 is SGHRS and CDR2 is YFSETQ. The CDR3 spells CASSSASTGELFF. The CDR3 nucleotides read TGCGCCAGCAGCTCAGCATCCACCGGGGAGCTGTTTTTT. Drawing the rest from reference TRBV5-1 and TRBJ2-2, the complete variable domain is KAGVTQTPRYLIKTRGQQVTLSCSPISGHRSVSWYQQTPGQGLQFLFEYFSETQRNKGNFPGRFSGRQFSNSRSEMNVSTLELGDSALYLCASSSASTGELFFGEGSRLTVL.

In nucleotides, the CDR3 is TGTGCCAGCAGCTCACCCAGGGGGCTAGGGACTGGGGCCAACGTCCTGACTTTC. It yields the protein CASSSPRGLGTGANVLTF. The J gene is TRBJ2-6, the V gene TRBV7-2; 8 bases align to TRBD1. Germline trimming cut 4 bases from V and 2 bases from J; bases unmatched to any gene: 10. This CDR3 is built from 18 residues. Germline assignment: CDR1 SGHTA and CDR2 FQGNSA.

The chain employs TRBV19 and TRBJ1-1; a possible D gene is TRBD1 (6 bases). There are 14 residues in the CDR3. Between the trimmed V and J ends, which lost 3 bases and 4 bases, there was a span of 12 bases. Germline CDR1 is LNHDA and CDR2 is SQIVND (reference sequence). CDR3 sequence reads: CASSIYGGATEAFF. CDR3 in DNA: TGTGCCAGTAGTATCTACGGGGGCGCCACTGAAGCTTTCTTT.

This chain links TRBV5-1 with TRBJ2-1; perhaps TRBD2 as D (5 bases). The germline V gene has CDR1 SGHRS and CDR2 YFSETQ. The CDR3 loop spans 14 amino acids. Trimming left V 4 bases short and J 6 bases short, with 14 bases between. CDR3 sequence: CASSPRSGFNEQFF. CDR3 in DNA: TGCGCCAGCAGCCCTCGCTCGGGATTCAATGAGCAGTTCTTC. Looking up the rest from reference TRBV5-1 and TRBJ2-1 gives the full variable domain: KAGVTQTPRYLIKTRGQQVTLSCSPISGHRSVSWYQQTPGQGLQFLFEYFSETQRNKGNFPGRFSGRQFSNSRSEMNVSTLELGDSALYLCASSPRSGFNEQFFGPGTRLTVL.

This clonotype was seen ten or more times. The chain employs TRBV10-3 and TRBJ2-1, with 9 bases aligning to TRBD2. The germline V gene has CDR1 ENHRY and CDR2 SYGVKD. The CDR3 extends over 15 amino acids. Germline trimming cut 0 bases from V and 7 bases from J; bases unmatched to any gene: 4. The chain's CDR3 is CAISESGLAGNEQFF. The CDR3 DNA reads TGTGCCATCAGTGAGTCGGGGCTAGCGGGAAATGAGCAGTTCTTC.

This clonotype was seen only a few times. The J gene is TRBJ2-7, the V gene TRBV5-1, with a possible D match to TRBD2 (5 bases). V lost 5 bases to trimming and J lost 1 base, with 16 bases between them. This CDR3 comprises 15 residues. Germline V lookup: CDR1 SGHRS, CDR2 YFSETQ. CDR3: CASRYRPAVSYEQYF. The CDR3 region has the DNA TGCGCCAGCAGATACCGCCCAGCGGTTTCCTACGAGCAGTACTTC.

V is TRBV18 and J is TRBJ1-5; TRBD1 is a possible D gene (5 bases). Trimming shortened V by 0 bases and J by 3 bases, and 6 bases separated the two germline ends. From germline, CDR1 is KGHSH and CDR2 LQKENI. This CDR3 comprises 14 residues. The CDR3 bases are TGTGCCAGCTCACCACCGGGACCCAATCAGCCCCAGCATTTT. Its protein product is CASSPPGPNQPQHF.

V gene TRBV5-1 combines with J gene TRBJ2-5; D may be TRBD1 (5 bases). The germline CDR1 and CDR2 sequences are SGHRS and YFSETQ. The CDR3 spans 14 residues. V was shortened by 1 base and J by 4 bases, with 11 bases between the two germline ends. CDR3 DNA: TGCGCCAGCAGCTTGCGCGCAGGGCCAGAGACCCAGTACTTC. Translated: CASSLRAGPETQYF. The full variable domain, rest sourced from reference TRBV5-1 and TRBJ2-5, is KAGVTQTPRYLIKTRGQQVTLSCSPISGHRSVSWYQQTPGQGLQFLFEYFSETQRNKGNFPGRFSGRQFSNSRSEMNVSTLELGDSALYLCASSLRAGPETQYFGPGTRLLVL.

The chain employs TRBV5-1 and TRBJ1-5; tentatively, D is TRBD1 (5 bases). The CDR3 totals 14 residues. The germline CDR1 and CDR2 sequences are SGHRS and YFSETQ. Trimming took 5 bases from V and 2 from J, leaving 11 bases between them. CDR3 sequence reads: CASRPGTGNQPQHF. The CDR3 nucleotides read TGCGCCAGCAGGCCCGGGACCGGCAATCAGCCCCAGCATTTT. Supplemented by reference TRBV5-1 and TRBJ1-5, the full variable domain reads KAGVTQTPRYLIKTRGQQVTLSCSPISGHRSVSWYQQTPGQGLQFLFEYFSETQRNKGNFPGRFSGRQFSNSRSEMNVSTLELGDSALYLCASRPGTGNQPQHFGDGTRLSIL.

The gene calls are TRBV7-9 and TRBJ2-5; a possible D gene is TRBD2 (5 bases). The CDR3 spans 15 residues. The ends were cut back, 2 bases at V and 5 bases at J, with 15 bases in the middle. CDR1 is SEHNR and CDR2 is FQNEAQ in the germline V gene (reference sequence). The DNA for the CDR3 is TGTGCCAGCAGCTTATGGCGGGTCTTGGACGAGACCCAGTACTTC. This sequence encodes CASSLWRVLDETQYF.

J is TRBJ2-2 and V is TRBV7-3; 9 bases map to TRBD2. V was clipped by 8 bases and J by 3 bases; unmatched bases: 4. Germline assignment: CDR1 SGHTA and CDR2 FQGTGA. The CDR3 consists of 14 residues. The DNA for the CDR3 is TGTGCCAGCGCTAGCGGGATAGACACCGGGGAGCTGTTTTTT. Amino acid sequence: CASASGIDTGELFF.

In this sample, this clonotype turned up many times. The V gene is TRBV20-1, the J gene TRBJ2-3; 13 bases map to TRBD2. J lost 1 base, V lost 6 bases, and 16 bases had no gene match. From germline, CDR1 is DFQATT and CDR2 SNEGSKA (reference sequence). This CDR3 is built from 19 residues. The CDR3 here is CSADVGTSGMSGGTDTQYF. The CDR3 nucleotides read TGCAGTGCCGATGTCGGGACTAGCGGGATGAGTGGTGGCACAGATACGCAGTATTTT.

Only a few counts were recorded for this clonotype. This chain connects TRBV29-1 to TRBJ2-1; D is perhaps TRBD1 (6 bases). Trimming removed 5 bases at V and 5 bases at J, with 19 bases between. Germline CDR1 reads SQVTM; CDR2 reads ANQGSEA. The CDR3 runs 15 residues. CDR3 loop: CSVPRGGQFNNEQFF. The CDR3 nucleotides read TGCAGCGTTCCCCGAGGAGGACAGTTTAACAATGAGCAGTTCTTC.

This clonotype has only a few counts. This rearrangement joins TRBV29-1 to TRBJ1-2; 9 nucleotides match TRBD1. The CDR3 has 14 residues. Germline V gene lookup returns CDR1 SQVTM and CDR2 ANQGSEA. Germline trimming cut 4 bases from V and 2 bases from J; bases unmatched to any gene: 5. The CDR3 sequence: CSVAAGTGNYGYTF. In DNA form, the CDR3 reads TGCAGCGTTGCGGCCGGGACAGGGAACTATGGCTACACCTTC.

In its sample, this clonotype was seen a few times. The chain employs TRBV6-5 and TRBJ2-3; 7 nucleotides line up with TRBD1. Looked up from germline, CDR1 is MNHEY and CDR2 is SVGAGI. J was trimmed by 1 base and V by 6 bases; bases with no gene match: 10. The CDR3 is made up of 16 amino acids. The CDR3 nucleotides read TGTGCCAGCAGGATGTTAGTAGGACAGGGCACAGATACGCAGTATTTT. Encoded protein: CASRMLVGQGTDTQYF.

This clonotype was detected ten times or more. The chain carries TRBV20-1 and TRBJ2-3; TRBD2 agrees at 11 bases. CDR1 and CDR2 (germline): DFQATT, SNEGSKA (reference sequence). There are 15 residues in the CDR3. J gave up 6 bases and V 5 bases, and 10 bases lay outside the gene matches. CDR3 nucleotides: TGCAGTGCTCTTAGGACTAGCGGGCAAGACGATACGCAGTATTTT. Translated, it gives CSALRTSGQDDTQYF.